This entry lists 23 T cell receptor beta chains sequenced from one sample in a study of OX40 agonist ivuxolimab in advanced cancers. Profiling relied on immunoSEQ multiplex PCR, and the TCRdb table lists in-frame clones only, not all of them. The sample records about 73,000 clones, approximately 90% being singletons. The sequencing here drew on CD4+ or CD8+ T cells sorted from blood, taken in a trial of the OX40 agonist ivuxolimab. Every receptor here comes from an adult with an advanced solid tumor such as melanoma, head and neck, liver or kidney cancer.

The chain combines TRBV5-1 with TRBJ1-5, with a weak D call TRBD1 (6 bases). V was trimmed by 4 bases and J by 7 bases, leaving 18 bases between them. The length of the CDR3 is 15 residues. Germline CDR1 is SGHRS and CDR2 is YFSETQ. CDR3 DNA: TGCGCCAGCAGCCCGGCTGGGGGCTCGGGGCAGCCCCAGCATTTT. This sequence encodes CASSPAGGSGQPQHF.

The chain is built from TRBV9 and TRBJ2-7, with 11 bases aligning to TRBD2. V shed 3 bases, J shed 3 bases, and the junction held 2 bases outside the gene matches. Germline values: CDR1 SGDLS, CDR2 YYNGEE. The CDR3 length is 14 residues. The CDR3 coding sequence is TGTGCCAGCAGCGAAGGGACTAGCGGCTACGAGCAGTACTTC. As protein: CASSEGTSGYEQYF.

This clone was seen once. The gene calls are TRBV19 and TRBJ1-1; unclear D gene. Trimming took off 7 bases at V and 3 bases at J, with 12 bases between the two ends. The CDR3 covers 13 residues. CDR1 is LNHDA and CDR2 is SQIVND in the germline V gene (reference sequence). The CDR3 is CASISRQDTEAFF. The CDR3 DNA reads TGTGCCAGTATCTCCCGTCAGGACACTGAAGCTTTCTTT.

This clone was detected only once. The chain joins TRBV2 to TRBJ2-1; no definite D call. Germline values: CDR1 SNHLY, CDR2 FYNNEI. V was clipped by 5 bases and J by 7 bases, with 6 bases between them. The CDR3 totals 11 residues. The CDR3 loop is CASSSLNEQFF. The CDR3 coding sequence is TGTGCCAGCAGTTCGCTTAATGAGCAGTTCTTC.

DNA for the CDR3: TGTGCCATCAGTGAGATAACAAATGAAAAACTGTTTTTT. This translates into CAISEITNEKLFF. The chain carries TRBV10-3 and TRBJ1-4; D unclear. Trimming cost V 2 bases and J 5 bases, with 6 bases left between them. This CDR3 has 13 residues. Germline loops: CDR1 ENHRY, CDR2 SYGVKD.

CDR3 sequence reads: CASSHGLDRAPPNQPQHF. CDR3 nucleotides: TGTGCCAGCTCACACGGTCTGGACAGGGCCCCTCCTAATCAGCCCCAGCATTTT. J is TRBJ1-5 and V is TRBV18, with TRBD1 matching 8 bases. The CDR3 is 18 amino acids. CDR1 and CDR2 (germline): KGHSH, LQKENI. V was pared by 4 bases and J by 4 bases, with 15 bases of the junction left unmatched. The full variable domain, its missing parts supplied by reference TRBV18 and TRBJ1-5, is NAGVMQNPRHLVRRRGQEARLRCSPMKGHSHVYWYRQLPEEGLKFMVYLQKENIIDESGMPKERFSAEFPKEGPSILRIQQVVRGDSAAYFCASSHGLDRAPPNQPQHFGDGTRLSIL.

This clone was seen only a few times. This chain uses TRBV28 with TRBJ2-1, with 8 bases identical to TRBD1. The ends lost 2 bases at V and 8 bases at J; junction bases unmatched: 5. Germline-derived CDR1 and CDR2 are MDHEN and SYDVKM. This CDR3 contains 14 residues. CDR3 DNA: TGTGCCAGCAGTTTAGGGTCAGGGGGCGATGAGCAGTTCTTC. It encodes CASSLGSGGDEQFF.

The chain uses TRBV6-5 and TRBJ1-2; TRBD1 matches 7 bases. The CDR3 totals 14 residues. Trimming removed 4 bases from V and 4 bases from J; junction bases left unmatched: 6. Per the germline V gene, CDR1 is MNHEY and CDR2 is SVGAGI. The DNA of the CDR3 is TGTGCCAGCAGTTTCAGGACAGGTGGCTATGGCTACACCTTC. This translates into CASSFRTGGYGYTF.

The chain carries TRBV7-9 and TRBJ2-7; TRBD2 agrees at 8 bases. Trimming removed 5 bases from V and 1 base from J; junction bases left unmatched: 10. Germline values: CDR1 SEHNR, CDR2 FQNEAQ (reference sequence). The CDR3 consists of 16 residues. The CDR3 here is CASSQTPGLVSYEQYF. CDR3 sequence (DNA): TGTGCCAGCAGCCAAACACCGGGACTAGTGTCCTACGAGCAGTACTTC. Based on the CDR3 plus reference TRBV7-9 and TRBJ2-7, the full variable domain is DTGVSQNPRHKITKRGQNVTFRCDPISEHNRLYWYRQTLGQGPEFLTYFQNEAQLEKSRLLSDRFSAERPKGSFSTLEIQRTEQGDSAMYLCASSQTPGLVSYEQYFGPGTRLTVT.

V is TRBV30 and J is TRBJ2-7, with D possibly matching TRBD1 (5 bases). V dropped 2 bases and J dropped 4 bases, with 15 bases sitting between them. Per germline, CDR1 GTSNPN and CDR2 SVGIG (reference sequence). CDR3 size: 14 residues. CDR3 sequence reads: CAWSFDRTKYEQYF. CDR3 sequence (DNA): TGTGCCTGGAGTTTCGACAGAACTAAGTACGAGCAGTACTTC.

The V and J genes are TRBV27 and TRBJ2-2, with D uncertain. The CDR3 sequence is 15 residues long. Germline CDR1 and CDR2: MNHEY and SMNVEV (reference sequence). V gave up 7 bases and J gave up 4 bases, with 16 bases separating them. CDR3 amino acids: CASTPRVSGTGELFF. The CDR3 DNA sequence: TGTGCCAGCACCCCAAGGGTATCGGGCACCGGGGAGCTGTTTTTT.

This clone occurred once. Sequence at one end of the junction differs from germline and may be a read error. The genes are TRBV6-5 and TRBJ2-7; D gene unclear. Looked up from germline, CDR1 is MNHEY and CDR2 is SVGAGI. CDR3 length: 15 amino acids. CDR3 DNA sequence: TGTGCCAGCAGTTCTTCTTTTGCGGCGCTCTACGGGCAGTACTTC. Amino acids: CASSSSFAALYGQYF.

The gene calls are TRBV4-2 and TRBJ2-1; TRBD2 matches at 12 bases. The CDR3 spans 18 residues. From germline, CDR1 is LGHNA and CDR2 YNFKEQ. J lost 7 bases, V lost 5 bases, and 15 bases had no gene match. The CDR3 loop reads CASSSPTSGRTSRNEQFF. Here the CDR3 DNA reads TGTGCCAGCAGCTCCCCCACTAGCGGGAGGACATCAAGGAATGAGCAGTTCTTC.

This clone was counted a single time. The sample has other DNA sequences that encode this CDR3 too. The V and J genes are TRBV29-1 and TRBJ2-7, with 10 bases aligning to TRBD1. The V segment lost 6 bases and the J segment 2 bases; nucleotides outside the gene matches: 4. Germline-derived CDR1 and CDR2 are SQVTM and ANQGSEA. The CDR3 totals 13 residues. The CDR3 DNA sequence: TGCAGCGTAGCCGGGACAGGGGCCTACGAGCAGTACTTC. It yields the protein CSVAGTGAYEQYF.

V gene TRBV5-1 combines with J gene TRBJ2-5; TRBD2 matches at 7 bases. With V trimmed by 0 bases and J by 2 bases, 4 bases remained unmatched. In germline, CDR1 is SGHRS, CDR2 YFSETQ. The CDR3 spans 15 residues. CDR3 in amino acids: CASSLDPGGQETQYF. Written as DNA, the CDR3 is TGCGCCAGCAGCTTGGATCCCGGGGGGCAAGAGACCCAGTACTTC.

V is TRBV5-6 and J is TRBJ1-2; D unresolved. V was clipped by 1 base and J by 3 bases, with 10 bases between them. Germline V gene lookup returns CDR1 SGHDT and CDR2 YYEEEE. The CDR3 has 14 residues. Here the CDR3 reads CASSLSGRYYGYTF. For the CDR3, the DNA is TGTGCCAGCAGCTTGTCCGGACGGTACTATGGCTACACCTTC.

This chain links TRBV5-1 with TRBJ2-1; 9 bases line up with TRBD2. Germline CDR1 SGHRS, CDR2 YFSETQ. V lost 0 bases, J lost 4 bases, and 8 bases stayed unmatched. The CDR3 length is 17 residues. CDR3 DNA: TGCGCCAGCAGCTTGGTTCTGGGTAGCGGGAGATACAATGAGCAGTTCTTC. Translating it yields CASSLVLGSGRYNEQFF.

The chain joins TRBV29-1 to TRBJ1-5, with D tentatively TRBD1 (6 bases). V was trimmed by 8 bases and J by 0 bases, leaving 17 bases between them. Germline loops: CDR1 SQVTM, CDR2 ANQGSEA. The CDR3 runs to 15 residues. This chain's CDR3 is CSSWGHVYSNQPQHF. DNA for the CDR3: TGCAGCTCCTGGGGACACGTATATAGCAATCAGCCCCAGCATTTT.

The chain links TRBV10-3 to TRBJ2-1; tentatively, D is TRBD1 or TRBD2 (5 bases each). Trimming removed 6 bases from V and 8 bases from J, with 11 bases in between. CDR1 ENHRY and CDR2 SYGVKD come from the germline V gene. The CDR3 has 12 residues. The CDR3 sequence: CAIRGPGDEQFF. The CDR3 nucleotides read TGTGCCATCAGGGGACCCGGGGATGAGCAGTTCTTC.

As for this clone: Mismatch with germline at one junction end may stem from a read error. The chain joins TRBV11-3 to TRBJ2-2, with 7 bases matching TRBD1. CDR1 is SGHNT, CDR2 YENEEA, per germline. The CDR3 has 14 residues. The CDR3: CASSLDATSGGLFF. CDR3 bases: TGTGCCAGCAGCTTAGATGCCACTTCAGGGGGGCTGTTTTTT.

This clone was observed once. V gene TRBV19 combines with J gene TRBJ2-7, with 11 nucleotides matching TRBD1. Germline lookup yields CDR1 LNHDA and CDR2 SQIVND (reference sequence). The CDR3 consists of 13 residues. V was pared by 4 bases and J by 6 bases, with 2 bases of the junction left unmatched. CDR3 in amino acids: CASSRTGGGEQYF. CDR3 in DNA: TGTGCCAGTAGTAGGACAGGGGGCGGCGAGCAGTACTTC.

A note on this clone: The sample carries other DNA sequences with the same CDR3. CDR3 in amino acids: CASSLSGTGELFF. The CDR3, as DNA: TGTGCCAGCAGCCTTAGCGGCACCGGGGAGCTGTTTTTT. The rearrangement joins TRBV11-2 to TRBJ2-2; weak D call: TRBD2 (6 bases). Germline CDR1 reads SGHAT; CDR2 reads FQNNGV. The length of the CDR3 is 13 residues. Trimming pared 5 bases from V and 4 bases from J, leaving 8 bases between.

This chain connects TRBV5-1 to TRBJ2-7; D might be TRBD2 (5 bases). CDR3 size: 15 residues. Per the germline V gene, CDR1 is SGHRS and CDR2 is YFSETQ. Trimming took off 1 base at V and 0 bases at J, with 11 bases between the two ends. The CDR3 loop is CASSLQWRSSYEQYF. The CDR3 DNA is TGCGCCAGCAGCTTGCAGTGGAGGAGCTCCTACGAGCAGTACTTC.